Given below is one TCR beta chain in context. The data are from a study of blood T cell repertoires in COVID-19. Turning to the study itself: Samples representing acute and convalescent COVID-19 were sourced from the United States, Italy and Spain.

The repertoire was sequenced with immunoSEQ multiplex PCR; TCRdb's copy has only in-frame clones and lacks some. The table lists about 170,000 clones, roughly 80% of them singletons. Germline V gene lookup returns CDR1 KGHDR and CDR2 SFDVKD. The CDR3 has 16 amino acids. V lost 4 bases, J lost 2 bases, and 9 bases stayed unmatched. What was sequenced was peripheral blood. V gene TRBV24-1 combines with J gene TRBJ1-1, with 7 bases aligning to TRBD1. This TCR came from a man between 70 and 80 years old with active or convalescent COVID-19. CDR3 in DNA: TGTGCCACCAGTGACCGACCCCGGGACAGCAACACTGAAGCTTTCTTT. It encodes CATSDRPRDSNTEAFF.